The text below deals with one T cell receptor beta chain. Construction of the TCRbeta library involved unique molecular identifiers. One entry per CDR3 protein results from TCRdb running MiXCR on the PCR reads. The top ten hold more than 5.5% of the sample, which has over 400,000 distinct CDR3 sequences, roughly an eighth seen once. The V end lost 7 bases, the J end lost 8 bases, and 19 bases lay between the germline ends. Germline CDR1 and CDR2: SGHRS and YFSETQ. The CDR3 totals 14 residues. This sample stems from a study of T-cell reconstitution after alpha-beta-depleted transplantation in children.

The J gene is TRBJ2-1, the V gene TRBV5-1; no clear D gene. The specimen comprised PBMCs from the stem cell graft donor, sampled from the stem cell graft. The source of this sequence is a human donor who donated a stem cell graft to a child with combined immunodeficiency. CDR3 residues: CASRRTAVVDEQFF. The CDR3 DNA reads TGCGCCAGCCGTAGAACTGCGGTCGTGGATGAGCAGTTCTTC.